The 10 T cell receptor beta chains below all came from one sample that was sequenced in a study of identical twins. TCRdb recomputed calls from the 5' RACE reads with MiXCR, one row per CDR3 protein. The table includes roughly 1,500,000 distinct CDR3 sequences, around 33% detected once. The source material was cord blood. These receptors originate from a newborn girl in good health.

This clonotype was found a few times. V gene TRBV10-3 combines with J gene TRBJ1-2; 7 nucleotides align to TRBD1. This CDR3 is built from 13 residues. Unmatched junction bases numbered 6, after V lost 6 bases and J lost 5 bases. The V gene's germline CDR1 is ENHRY and CDR2 SYGVKD. As DNA, the CDR3 is TGTGCCATCAGGGGGGACAGAAATTATGGCTACACCTTC. Amino acids: CAIRGDRNYGYTF.

This clonotype has only a few counts. This sequence joins TRBV5-1 and TRBJ2-7; D may be TRBD2 (5 bases). This CDR3 spans 13 amino acids. Between the trimmed V and J ends, which lost 2 bases and 7 bases, there was a span of 13 bases. Germline CDR1 reads SGHRS; CDR2 reads YFSETQ. The CDR3 region is CASSLEGLGEQYF. CDR3 nucleotides: TGCGCCAGCAGCTTAGAGGGTCTGGGGGAGCAGTACTTC. Full variable domain (remainder filled in from reference TRBV5-1 and TRBJ2-7): KAGVTQTPRYLIKTRGQQVTLSCSPISGHRSVSWYQQTPGQGLQFLFEYFSETQRNKGNFPGRFSGRQFSNSRSEMNVSTLELGDSALYLCASSLEGLGEQYFGPGTRLTVT.

This chain joins TRBV11-2 and TRBJ2-1; perhaps TRBD1 as D (6 bases). Germline V gene sequence: CDR1 SGHAT, CDR2 FQNNGV. The CDR3 loop spans 14 amino acids. Trimming took off 4 bases at V and 7 bases at J, with 14 bases between the two ends. CDR3 in DNA: TGTGCCAGCAGCTCCCTTAGGGACATGAATGAGCAGTTCTTC. Protein product: CASSSLRDMNEQFF. Together with reference TRBV11-2 and TRBJ2-1, the CDR3 gives the full variable domain: EAGVAQSPRYKIIEKRQSVAFWCNPISGHATLYWYQQILGQGPKLLIQFQNNGVVDDSQLPKDRFSAERLKGVDSTLKIQPAKLEDSAVYLCASSSLRDMNEQFFGPGTRLTVL.

The genes are TRBV9 and TRBJ1-2; maybe TRBD1 (6 bases). From germline, CDR1 is SGDLS and CDR2 YYNGEE. The CDR3 is 14 residues long. The germline V and J ends were trimmed by 0 bases and 4 bases, with 10 bases remaining between them. CDR3 DNA: TGTGCCAGCAGCGTAGAACAGGGCGCCTATGGCTACACCTTC. It translates to CASSVEQGAYGYTF.

This clonotype was seen a handful of times. The chain joins TRBV4-2 to TRBJ1-2; no firm D call. Germline CDR1 and CDR2: LGHNA and YNFKEQ. V shed 0 bases and J shed 8 bases, with 19 bases lying between them. CDR3 length: 16 residues. The CDR3 region is CASSQDMRLIPYGYTF. The CDR3 DNA follows: TGTGCCAGCAGCCAAGACATGCGCCTCATTCCTTACGGCTACACCTTC.

This clonotype was detected only a few times. The V call is TRBV20-1, the J call TRBJ2-7; possibly TRBD1 for D (7 bases). The CDR3 loop spans 13 amino acids. CDR1 is DFQATT and CDR2 is SNEGSKA in the germline V gene (reference sequence). V was pared by 6 bases and J by 3 bases, with 15 bases between. The CDR3, as DNA: TGCAGTGCCGCCAGGGGGGAATACTACGAGCAGTACTTC. Translation gives CSAARGEYYEQYF.

This clonotype came up many times. The rearrangement uses TRBV29-1 and TRBJ1-2; no firm D call. In germline, CDR1 is SQVTM, CDR2 ANQGSEA. The CDR3 has 9 amino acids. Trimming removed 3 bases from V and 6 bases from J, with 2 bases in between. CDR3 DNA: TGCAGCGTTGACCATGGCTACACCTTC. Protein sequence: CSVDHGYTF.

This clonotype was detected only a few times. The chain links TRBV28 to TRBJ2-7, with TRBD2 identical over 8 bases. This CDR3 comprises 16 residues. Per the germline V gene, CDR1 is MDHEN and CDR2 is SYDVKM. V lost 5 bases to trimming and J lost 4 bases; unmatched junction nucleotides: 13. The CDR3 DNA reads TGTGCCAGCAGTAGGGGACTATCCTCTAGCGGGTACGAGCAGTACTTC. Translating it yields CASSRGLSSSGYEQYF.

V gene TRBV11-2 combines with J gene TRBJ2-7, with D possibly matching TRBD1 (6 bases). This CDR3 region has 15 residues. CDR1 and CDR2 (germline): SGHAT, FQNNGV. V was pared by 0 bases and J by 2 bases, with 11 bases between. The CDR3 spells CASSLDLGDTYEQYF. DNA of the CDR3: TGTGCCAGCAGCTTAGATTTGGGGGACACCTACGAGCAGTACTTC.

This clonotype has only a few counts. V gene TRBV7-2 combines with J gene TRBJ2-4, with 10 bases identical to TRBD2. Germline CDR1 and CDR2: SGHTA and FQGNSA. The CDR3 has 12 residues. The DNA of the CDR3 is TGTGCAGCGGGAGGGTATAAAAACATTCAGTACTTC. Translating gives CAAGGYKNIQYF.